A single sample gave rise to the 26 T cell receptor beta chains below, sequenced in a study of response to subunit inactivated influenza vaccine. TCRdb ran MiXCR on the RT-PCR reads and lists one entry per CDR3 protein. The sample comprises around 650,000 distinct CDR3 sequences, about 15% of which are singletons, and 9.5% to 13% rests with the top ten. The input for sequencing was PBMCs from blood, taken 11 to 12 days after vaccination. These receptors came from a man in his forties or fifties who received an inactivated influenza vaccine.

The chain links TRBV23-1 to TRBJ1-4; 8 positions match TRBD1. TRBV23-1 is an open reading frame whose function is uncertain. J gave up 2 bases and V 0 bases, and 5 bases lay outside the gene matches. The CDR3 loop spans 17 amino acids. The CDR3 nucleotides read TGCGCCAGCAGTCAATCGGGACGGACAGGGACTAATGAAAAACTGTTTTTT. Encoded protein: CASSQSGRTGTNEKLFF.

This clonotype has a handful of counts. The chain is built from TRBV3-1 and TRBJ2-3; D uncertain. Germline V gives CDR1 LGHDT, CDR2 YNNKEL (reference sequence). The ends were cut back, 4 bases at V and 0 bases at J, with 8 bases in the middle. The CDR3 length is 14 residues. The CDR3 bases are TGTGCCAGCAGCCCGAGTGTGAGCACAGATACGCAGTATTTT. Protein product: CASSPSVSTDTQYF.

In this sample, this clonotype turned up a few times. V usage is TRBV12-3 or TRBV12-4 and J usage is TRBJ1-2; D is undetermined. Trimming left V 1 base short and J 4 bases short, with 13 bases between. The CDR3 runs 15 residues. CDR3 sequence (DNA): TGTGCCAGCAGTTTAGAAGGGCTCTCTGTCTATGGCTACACCTTC. It encodes CASSLEGLSVYGYTF.

This chain links TRBV7-8 with TRBJ1-5; 8 bases are a match to TRBD1. This CDR3 is 15 amino acids long. Germline CDR1 is SGHVS and CDR2 is FQNEAQ. The V and J ends lost 3 bases and 6 bases, in that order; junction bases with no gene match: 7. The chain's CDR3 is CASSLAGTGAQPQHF. The CDR3 coding sequence is TGTGCCAGCAGCTTGGCCGGGACAGGCGCTCAGCCCCAGCATTTT. Supplemented by reference TRBV7-8 and TRBJ1-5, the full variable domain reads GAGVSQSPRYKVAKRGQDVALRCDPISGHVSLFWYQQALGQGPEFLTYFQNEAQLDKSGLPSDRFFAERPEGSVSTLKIQRTQQEDSAVYLCASSLAGTGAQPQHFGDGTRLSIL.

The chain couples TRBV9 to TRBJ1-1, with 8 bases aligning to TRBD1. Germline trimming cut 2 bases from V and 3 bases from J; bases unmatched to any gene: 6. CDR1 is SGDLS and CDR2 is YYNGEE in the germline V gene. This CDR3 is built from 15 residues. The CDR3 coding sequence is TGTGCCAGCAGCGTCGAGACAGGGGAGTACACTGAAGCTTTCTTT. Protein: CASSVETGEYTEAFF.

This clonotype appeared once. The chain links TRBV6-2 or TRBV6-3 to TRBJ2-1; a weak D match, TRBD2 (5 bases). This CDR3 spans 13 amino acids. Germline CDR1 reads MNHEY; CDR2 reads SVGEGT. Trimming stripped 5 bases from V and 15 bases from J, with 20 bases between. The CDR3 sequence is CASSRGSELVLFF. The CDR3 region has the DNA TGTGCCAGCAGTCGAGGGTCGGAATTGGTGTTGTTCTTC.

This clonotype was detected a few times. The rearrangement uses TRBV12-3 or TRBV12-4 and TRBJ2-3; 10 nucleotides match TRBD2. The CDR3 has 15 amino acids. Unmatched junction bases numbered 10, after V lost 8 bases and J lost 5 bases. CDR3 sequence (DNA): TGTGCCAGCCGAGCGGGGGGGCCGAGAGGAGATACGCAGTATTTT. Protein product: CASRAGGPRGDTQYF.

In its sample, this clonotype was seen a few times. The rearrangement uses TRBV6-5 and TRBJ1-2; 8 bases fit TRBD1. Germline CDR1 and CDR2: MNHEY and SVGAGI. V gave up 1 base and J gave up 7 bases; unmatched junction bases: 11. CDR3 size: 16 residues. The CDR3 sequence is CASSYLVGGQGAGYTF. DNA of the CDR3: TGTGCCAGCAGTTACTTAGTAGGAGGACAGGGCGCTGGCTACACCTTC.

This chain links TRBV14 with TRBJ1-2; 7 bases map to TRBD1. With 0 bases clipped from V and 6 bases from J, the junction kept 7 bases outside the gene matches. Looked up from germline, CDR1 is SGHDN and CDR2 is FVKESK. CDR3 length equals 15 residues. As DNA, the CDR3 is TGTGCCAGCAGCCAAGAAAGACAGGGCGGTAATGGCTACACCTTC. Translating gives CASSQERQGGNGYTF.

The CDR3 sequence: CATTQAQTGHNTDTQYF. CDR3 in DNA: TGTGCCACCACCCAAGCGCAGACAGGGCATAACACAGATACGCAGTATTTT. This chain joins TRBV3-1 and TRBJ2-3, with 7 nucleotides matching TRBD1. This CDR3 has 17 residues. The V gene end was trimmed by 10 bases and the J gene end by 2 bases; junction bases not matched to a gene: 18. From germline, CDR1 is LGHDT and CDR2 YNNKEL (reference sequence).

The chain carries TRBV5-1 and TRBJ2-1, with TRBD2 identical over 9 bases. Trimming removed 4 bases from V and 7 bases from J; junction bases left unmatched: 9. The CDR3 covers 15 residues. CDR1 is SGHRS and CDR2 is YFSETQ in the germline V gene. In DNA, the CDR3 is TGCGCCAGCAGCCAAGGGGCTAGCGGGACGAATGAGCAGTTCTTC. Protein sequence: CASSQGASGTNEQFF.

The chain recombines TRBV5-6 with TRBJ2-7; 11 bases map to TRBD1. V was pared by 4 bases and J by 6 bases, with 9 bases of the junction left unmatched. CDR3 length equals 15 residues. CDR1 is SGHDT, CDR2 YYEEEE, per germline. This CDR3 reads CASSEPGQGGGEQYF. CDR3 sequence (DNA): TGTGCCAGCAGCGAGCCGGGACAGGGGGGCGGCGAGCAGTACTTC.

The J gene is TRBJ2-6, the V gene TRBV7-9, with 9 nucleotides matching TRBD1. Trimming at V came to 1 base and at J to 3 bases, leaving 4 bases not matched to a gene. CDR3 size: 17 residues. The germline V gene has CDR1 SEHNR and CDR2 FQNEAQ (reference sequence). In nucleotides, the CDR3 is TGTGCCAGCAGCTTAGGAACAGGGGGCTTTGGGGCCAACGTCCTGACTTTC. This gives the protein CASSLGTGGFGANVLTF.

This clonotype was found many times. The chain combines TRBV11-2 with TRBJ2-2, with TRBD2 matching 10 bases. The CDR3 is 15 residues long. Germline V gene lookup returns CDR1 SGHAT and CDR2 FQNNGV. V lost 8 bases and J lost 2; bases outside the gene matches: 5. The CDR3 DNA reads as TGTGCCAGCTCGTGGACTAGCGGAAACACCGGGGAGCTGTTTTTT. Amino acids: CASSWTSGNTGELFF.

This clonotype has a handful of counts. The chain recombines TRBV12-3 or TRBV12-4 with TRBJ2-1, with 9 nucleotides matching TRBD2. Trimming took 1 base from V and 2 from J; bases not matched to a gene: 9. This CDR3 has 18 amino acids. This chain's CDR3 is CASSLGGGSGRTYNEQFF. CDR3 nucleotide sequence: TGTGCCAGCAGTTTAGGGGGTGGGAGCGGGAGGACCTACAATGAGCAGTTCTTC.

At least ten counts were recorded for this clonotype. The gene calls are TRBV20-1 and TRBJ2-1; D remains ambiguous. V lost 5 bases to trimming and J lost 8 bases, with 10 bases between them. This CDR3 is built from 11 residues. CDR1 DFQATT and CDR2 SNEGSKA come from the germline V gene (reference sequence). Here the CDR3 reads CSAEKFYEQFF. CDR3 DNA: TGCAGTGCTGAGAAGTTCTATGAGCAGTTCTTC.

This clonotype turned up a few times. This chain connects TRBV24-1 to TRBJ1-2, with unresolved D. The CDR3 is 12 residues long. V was clipped by 3 bases and J by 6 bases, with 7 bases between them. Germline CDR1 is KGHDR and CDR2 is SFDVKD. CDR3 sequence: CATSDGPDGYTF. Written as DNA, the CDR3 is TGTGCCACCAGTGATGGCCCGGATGGCTACACCTTC.

This clonotype was counted a few times. The chain joins TRBV12-3 or TRBV12-4 to TRBJ2-7, with 8 bases that match TRBD1. This CDR3 is 14 amino acids long. V gave up 7 bases and J gave up 7 bases; unmatched junction bases: 12. The CDR3 DNA sequence: TGTGCCAGCACCGGACAGGGCGGGGTGAGAGAGCAGTACTTC. Its protein product is CASTGQGGVREQYF.

V gene TRBV20-1 combines with J gene TRBJ2-2; D unresolved. CDR3 length equals 14 residues. Germline values: CDR1 DFQATT, CDR2 SNEGSKA (reference sequence). The germline V and J ends were trimmed by 4 bases and 0 bases, with 9 bases remaining between them. In DNA, the CDR3 is TGCAGTGCTAAGGGCGGTTCGAACACCGGGGAGCTGTTTTTT. Translation: CSAKGGSNTGELFF.

The rearrangement joins TRBV6-2 or TRBV6-3 to TRBJ1-5; 7 nucleotides agree with TRBD1. The germline V gene has CDR1 MNHEY and CDR2 SVGEGT. The CDR3 totals 15 residues. With 7 bases clipped from V and 7 bases from J, the junction kept 13 bases outside the gene matches. The CDR3 spells CASTTPRQGNQPQHF. The CDR3 coding sequence is TGTGCCAGCACTACCCCTCGACAGGGTAACCAGCCCCAGCATTTT.

This clonotype was observed many times. J is TRBJ1-1 and V is TRBV2; the D is unclear. Germline V lookup: CDR1 SNHLY, CDR2 FYNNEI. The CDR3 totals 12 residues. V lost 8 bases to trimming and J lost 4 bases, with 11 bases between them. CDR3 protein: CASVLEGTEAFF. The CDR3 nucleotides are TGTGCCAGCGTCTTGGAGGGCACTGAAGCTTTCTTT.

This clonotype was counted between two and nine times. The rearrangement joins TRBV3-1 to TRBJ2-1; 10 positions match TRBD2. Unmatched junction bases numbered 9, after V lost 5 bases and J lost 8 bases. Per the germline V gene, CDR1 is LGHDT and CDR2 is YNNKEL (reference sequence). The CDR3 extends over 15 amino acids. CDR3 sequence reads: CASSSGTSARHEQFF. CDR3 DNA sequence: TGTGCCAGCAGCTCCGGGACTAGCGCCCGCCATGAGCAGTTCTTC.

This clonotype has more than one count but fewer than ten. The chain joins TRBV2 to TRBJ2-2, with 9 bases identical to TRBD1. Trimming cost V 4 bases and J 6 bases; bases outside gene matches: 18. This CDR3 region has 19 residues. The V gene's germline CDR1 is SNHLY and CDR2 FYNNEI. CDR3 in amino acids: CASSVLQGAKDQVAGELFF. As DNA, the CDR3 is TGTGCCAGCAGTGTGCTACAGGGGGCAAAGGACCAAGTCGCCGGGGAGCTGTTTTTT.

This clonotype was seen a few times. V usage is TRBV7-2 and J usage is TRBJ2-3; a possible D gene is TRBD2 (6 bases). Per germline, CDR1 SGHTA and CDR2 FQGNSA. The V end lost 1 base, the J end lost 5 bases, and 16 bases lay between the germline ends. The CDR3 has 16 residues. The CDR3 sequence is CASSLGTGVAGDTQYF. DNA for the CDR3: TGTGCCAGCAGCTTAGGTACGGGGGTAGCAGGAGATACGCAGTATTTT.

The chain links TRBV6-5 to TRBJ2-5; weak D call: TRBD2 (7 bases). V gave up 4 bases and J gave up 5 bases, with 17 bases separating them. The CDR3 covers 15 residues. Germline V gene lookup returns CDR1 MNHEY and CDR2 SVGAGI. This CDR3 reads CASSSLGGAGETQYF. DNA for the CDR3: TGTGCCAGCAGTTCCTTGGGGGGGGCGGGTGAGACCCAGTACTTC.

The sample holds a few counts of this clonotype. The J gene is TRBJ2-7, the V gene TRBV28, with a tentative D call TRBD1 (6 bases). This CDR3 spans 18 amino acids. CDR1 and CDR2 from the germline V gene are MDHEN and SYDVKM. The V end was cut by 5 bases, the J end by 0 bases, with 23 bases between. CDR3 in amino acids: CASSPRPGTRASSYEQYF. In nucleotides, the CDR3 is TGTGCCAGCAGTCCTCGCCCTGGGACAAGGGCCAGCTCCTACGAGCAGTACTTC.